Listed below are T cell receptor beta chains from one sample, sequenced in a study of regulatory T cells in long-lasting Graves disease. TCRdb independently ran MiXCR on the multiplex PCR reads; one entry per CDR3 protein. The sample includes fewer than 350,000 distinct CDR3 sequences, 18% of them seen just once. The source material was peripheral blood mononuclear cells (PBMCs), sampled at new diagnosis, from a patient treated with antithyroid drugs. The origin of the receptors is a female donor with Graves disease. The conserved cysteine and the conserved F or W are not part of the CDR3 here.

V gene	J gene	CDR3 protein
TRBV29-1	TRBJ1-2	SVEPPDRLYGYT
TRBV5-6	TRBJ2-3	ASSSTGTGRHTDTQY
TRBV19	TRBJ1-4	ASFPDSAEKLF
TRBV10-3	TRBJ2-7	ATRGQGSSYEQY
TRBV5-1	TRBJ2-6	ASSRGPLGANVLT
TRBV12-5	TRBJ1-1	ASGLGTAPEAF
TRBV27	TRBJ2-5	ASRRRNLGGKETQY
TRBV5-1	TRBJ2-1	ASSGSGYEQF
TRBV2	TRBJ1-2	ASSQDVGRRGYT
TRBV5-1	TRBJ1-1	ASSLDTGGRGEAF
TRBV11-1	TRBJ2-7	ASSLLAGGLHEQY
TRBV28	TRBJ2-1	ASSALPGLAGGRNEQF
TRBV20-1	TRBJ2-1	SASRVSVLEQF
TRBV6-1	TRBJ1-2	ASSIVVSYGYT
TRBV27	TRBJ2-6	ASSSLPSISGANVLT
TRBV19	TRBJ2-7	AIQGGGEQY
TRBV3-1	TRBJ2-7	ASSQGGPREQY
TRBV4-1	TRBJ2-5	ASSQNGGLETQY
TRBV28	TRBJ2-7	AKLCGQGHEQY
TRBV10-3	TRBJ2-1	AIIFPRRNNEQF
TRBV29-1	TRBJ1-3	SVEGPRDRSGNTIY
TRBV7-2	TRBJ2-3	ASSLGSGPYTDTQY
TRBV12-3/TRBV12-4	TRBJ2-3	ASSPTSWGSDTQY
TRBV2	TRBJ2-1	ASIVPEYNEQF
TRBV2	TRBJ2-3	ASSGTSGTSDTQY
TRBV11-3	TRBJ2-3	ASSLVGWSPDSTDTQY
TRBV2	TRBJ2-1	ASSRTSGIEQF
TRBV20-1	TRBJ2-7	SARTTLAGGSYEQY
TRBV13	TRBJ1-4	ASSLGGVSEKLF
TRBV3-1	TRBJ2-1	ASSQAGTNHEQF
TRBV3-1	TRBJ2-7	ASSQVDRGYEQY
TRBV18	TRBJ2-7	ASSQGTRGYEQY
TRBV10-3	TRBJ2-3	TSGTTDTQY
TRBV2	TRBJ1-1	ASSNTPQGQAF
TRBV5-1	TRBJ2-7	ASSQSLRRGESYEQY
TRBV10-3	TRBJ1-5	ATAGRLIVEGNQPQH
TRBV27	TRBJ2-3	ASSFAEDTDTQY
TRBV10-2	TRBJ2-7	ASSRQGHEQY
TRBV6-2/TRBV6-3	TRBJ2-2	ASSEQDTGELF
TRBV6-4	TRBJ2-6	ASSNSGANVLT
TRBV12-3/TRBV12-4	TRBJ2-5	ASSLGGLAGRETQY
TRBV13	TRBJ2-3	ASSLLAFSRGDTQY
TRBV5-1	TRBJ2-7	ASSLTGGNYEQY
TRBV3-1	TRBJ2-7	ASSQGQGPTYEQY
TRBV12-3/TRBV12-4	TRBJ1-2	ASRGTGALLYGYT
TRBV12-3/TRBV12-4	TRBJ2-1	ASSPPLGGGTYNEQF
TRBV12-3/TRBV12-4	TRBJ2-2	ASLSVTTGELF
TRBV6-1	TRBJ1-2	ASRPRTGLFHT
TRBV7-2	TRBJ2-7	ASSQGLSPYEQY
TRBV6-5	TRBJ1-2	ASSSPDRDGYGYT
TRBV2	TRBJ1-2	ADRGRDGYT
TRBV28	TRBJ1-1	ASSFAILGQDFNTEAF
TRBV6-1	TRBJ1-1	ASSKSQGRNTEAF